This T cell receptor (beta chain) was sequenced in a study of blood T cell repertoires in COVID-19 (dated by TCRdb to between 2020 and 2021). About the investigation overall: The collaborator samples originated in the United States, Italy and Spain and spanned the acute and convalescent phases of COVID-19. A de-identified subject ID, COVID-19 status, age in years and sex were almost always included in the sample metadata. Deeply sampled blood TCRbeta repertoires from subjects exposed to, actively infected with, or recovered from COVID-19 were included in the dataset. Where available, HLA class I and class II types were obtained from metadata supplied by the sample provider rather than from assay-based typing. A freely available public database, intended as a resource for researchers studying the immune response to SARS-CoV-2, is where the repertoires were released. The samples were drawn from two sources: the first 160 participants of the ongoing ImmuneRACE study, and 950 to 1,500 subjects contributed by 6 global collaborators. The material from the prospective study consisted of cDNA or gDNA derived from T cells, B-cell-depleted T cells, or PBMCs. Results the study describes overall, beyond this receptor: The quantity of clinical and demographic metadata differed by source and by participant and was supplied without curation.

Clipping removes 0 bases from V and 3 bases from J, with 18 as the unmatched junction base count. Based on the germline V gene, the CDR1 and CDR2 sequences are SGHVS and FQNEAQ. Its CDR3 holds 20 amino acids, cysteine through phenylalanine. Kept here is only the CDR3 DNA, which spans 60 bases and is read in frame from base 1. TCRbeta CDR3 regions were amplified from genomic DNA by means of the immunoSEQ Assay, a bias-controlled multiplex PCR. Concerning the study's data processing: The number of nucleated cells in each sample was estimated from the amplification of reference gene primers within the assay. Sequence reads were collapsed and filtered to measure the absolute abundance of every unique TCRbeta CDR3 rearrangement. For each sample, productive Simpson clonality was calculated as the square root of Simpson's diversity index across productive rearrangements. In its TCRdb copy, this immuneACCESS table keeps in-frame sequences only and misses some clones. Where compared with another copy, unresolved V genes explain less than half of these, and the others have no known cause. The V and J calls and the clone size are those of that table, but D and trimming were determined from the DNA. The sample table records hundreds of thousands of clones; approximately 84% of these occur just once. The leading ten clones occupy roughly a sixth of the sample.

In the prospective study, participants were roughly 18 to 95 years old, resided in around 25 geographic areas of the United States, and were enrolled through a virtual design. In the prospective study, participants were assigned to cohorts based on the clinical history participants reported in a screening survey and a study questionnaire. For ImmuneRACE Cohort 3, a participant was defined as recovered based on two consecutive negative NP/OP PCR tests, clearance by a healthcare professional, or resolution of symptoms. In the prospective study, whole blood, serum and a nasopharyngeal or oropharyngeal swab were collected from each participant by mobile phlebotomists. Over a roughly 2-month period, participants in the prospective study had the option of providing additional blood draws and questionnaires. Before DNA extraction, prospective study blood samples were shipped either frozen or at room temperature.

In regard to this clone: The clone's antigen remains unknown. The input lacks base qualities; no much larger clone sits a single base away.

The chain is assembled from TRBV7-8 and TRBJ2-3, and TRBD2 aligns with 7 junction nucleotides. Sequences were obtained from PBMCs or T cells enriched from blood (not recorded which). The TCR sequence derives from a man aged 18-30 years who had recovered from COVID-19. CDR3 region: CASSLAPRRASGYRTDTQYF. Read as DNA, the sequence is TGTGCCAGCAGCTTAGCACCCCGCAGGGCTAGCGGATATCGGACAGATACGCAGTATTTT.